This TCR beta chain stems from a study of blood T cell repertoires in COVID-19 (dated by TCRdb to 2018 to 2020). Study-level background: The collaborator samples originated in the United States, Italy and Spain and spanned the acute and convalescent phases of COVID-19. The samples were drawn from the first 160 participants of the ongoing ImmuneRACE study and from 950 to 1,500 subjects provided by 6 global collaborators. The repertoires were released in a freely available public database meant as a resource for research on the immune response to SARS-CoV-2. The prospective study material was composed of cDNA or gDNA derived from T cells, B-cell-depleted T cells, or PBMCs. Nearly every sample came with metadata listing a de-identified subject ID, COVID-19 status, age in years and sex. Where available, HLA class I and class II types were obtained from metadata supplied by the sample provider rather than from assay-based typing. The dataset comprised deeply sampled blood TCRbeta repertoires from subjects exposed to, actively infected with, or recovered from COVID-19. Overall study outcomes, separate from this receptor: Clinical and demographic metadata were provided uncurated, with the amount varying by source and participant.

The immunoSEQ Assay, a bias-controlled multiplex PCR, was used to amplify TCRbeta CDR3 regions from genomic DNA. The original pipeline was this. Nucleated cell counts per sample were estimated from amplification of reference gene primers within the assay. Sequence reads were collapsed and filtered to measure the absolute abundance of every unique TCRbeta CDR3 rearrangement. For each sample, productive Simpson clonality was calculated as the square root of Simpson's diversity index over productive rearrangements. Sourced from immuneACCESS, this table was stored by TCRdb with only in-frame sequences that have V and J called. A share of the clones is absent; for the studies checked, an unresolved V gene accounts for under half, and the remainder has no known explanation. V and J calls and clone size are as listed in that table; D and trimming were resolved from the DNA. In this sample the table shows about 70,000 clones, 60% to 85% of which occur a single time. Under 25% of the sample belongs to the ten largest clones.

About this clone itself: Its recognized antigen is unknown. Base qualities were left out, and no much larger clone turns up one base away.

The CDR3 runs 15 residues from the cysteine to the phenylalanine. Only the CDR3 DNA is retained, 45 bases long and in frame from the first base. CDR1 and CDR2 (MNHNY, SVGAGI) derive from the germline V gene (reference sequence). V loses 3 bases, J loses 1 base, and the germline ends lie 11 bases apart. Whole blood was collected in K2EDTA tubes by collaborating institutions according to the institutions' own protocols. For TCRbeta analysis, collaborators shipped samples as frozen whole blood, isolated PBMCs, or DNA extracted from either of those sample types. The source material was peripheral blood. The V and J segments used are TRBV6-6 and TRBJ2-3; the best D guess is TRBD2, with 6 bases matching. This sequence was found in an older man with acute or convalescent COVID-19. In nucleotides, the sequence is TGTGCCAGCAGTTATGGAGGGTGGGGCACAGATACGCAGTATTTT. Its protein is CASSYGGWGTDTQYF.